This is a list of T cell receptor beta chains from one sample in a study of T cells after yellow fever vaccination. MiXCR, applied by TCRdb to the 5' RACE reads, yields one record per CDR3 protein. Of just over 250,000 distinct CDR3 sequences in the sample, about 5.2% were seen once. The specimen was CD4+ T cells sorted from PBMCs, collected on the day of the yellow fever booster vaccination. These receptors were obtained from a young man who received the YFV17D yellow fever vaccine. Each CDR3 is given with its conserved first and last residue. Each record gives: J gene, V gene, D gene, clone size, CDR3 protein, CDR3 DNA. The D gene is left open where the match is weak. Not every row has a clone size; where given, it reads once, few, many or a size class.

TRBJ1-4,TRBV19,-,few,CASTGRPNEKLFF,TGTGCCAGCACAGGCCGTCCTAATGAAAAACTGTTTTTT
TRBJ2-5,TRBV14,TRBD2,-,CASSQPLGLAVQETQYF,TGTGCCAGCAGCCAACCGTTGGGACTAGCGGTACAAGAGACCCAGTACTTC
TRBJ2-3,TRBV6-5,-,few,CASSYSNIGTDTQYF,TGTGCCAGCAGTTACTCGAACATAGGTACAGATACGCAGTATTTT
TRBJ2-2,TRBV5-1,-,few,CASSLDGPRNTGELFF,TGCGCCAGCAGCCTTGACGGGCCGAGGAACACCGGGGAGCTGTTTTTT
TRBJ2-3,TRBV5-1,TRBD1,few,CASSLRQGSPDTQYF,TGCGCCAGCAGCTTGCGACAGGGGTCTCCAGATACGCAGTATTTT
TRBJ1-1,TRBV4-2,-,many,CASSSGAEAFF,TGTGCCAGCAGCTCGGGTGCTGAAGCTTTCTTT
TRBJ2-5,TRBV9,-,many,CASSGEQGETQYF,TGTGCCAGCAGCGGAGAGCAAGGGGAGACCCAGTACTTC
TRBJ2-1,TRBV6-2/TRBV6-3,-,-,CASRPTSFHEQFF,TGTGCCAGCAGGCCTACTAGTTTCCATGAGCAGTTCTTC
TRBJ1-6,TRBV20-1,TRBD1,-,CSARGTAGLSPLHF,TGCAGTGCTAGGGGGACAGCAGGACTTTCACCCCTCCACTTT
TRBJ2-3,TRBV12-3/TRBV12-4,TRBD2,-,CASSQRLAGGLDTQYF,TGTGCCAGCAGTCAACGACTAGCGGGGGGGCTTGATACGCAGTATTTT
TRBJ2-2,TRBV9,TRBD1,few,CASSVTGTGFGELFF,TGTGCCAGCAGCGTGACCGGGACAGGGTTCGGGGAGCTGTTTTTT
TRBJ1-6,TRBV5-1,-,many,CASSLGQNSPLHF,TGCGCCAGCAGCTTGGGGCAGAATTCACCCCTCCACTTT
TRBJ2-5,TRBV5-1,-,few,CASSALGSQYF,TGCGCCAGCAGCGCCTTAGGGTCCCAGTACTTC
TRBJ2-3,TRBV20-1,TRBD2,-,CSARTSGGPDTQYF,TGCAGTGCCCGGACTAGCGGGGGACCAGATACGCAGTATTTT
TRBJ2-7,TRBV23-1,TRBD1,few,CASSQNPGGNEQYF,TGCGCCAGCAGTCAAAACCCAGGGGGTAACGAGCAGTACTTC
TRBJ1-1,TRBV30,TRBD1,few,CAWSEGATEAFF,TGTGCCTGGAGTGAGGGGGCGACTGAAGCTTTCTTT
TRBJ2-5,TRBV19,TRBD2,-,CASSSLAGGHQETQYF,TGTGCCAGTAGTTCACTAGCGGGGGGCCACCAAGAGACCCAGTACTTC
TRBJ2-5,TRBV2,-,-,CASARTIVGRRTQYF,TGTGCCAGCGCCCGGACTATTGTCGGCCGGAGGACCCAGTACTTC
TRBJ2-1,TRBV7-2,TRBD2,-,CASSLALSGGGYEQFF,TGTGCCAGCAGCTTAGCGCTCAGCGGGGGGGGCTATGAGCAGTTCTTC
TRBJ1-3,TRBV15,TRBD1,few,CATSRGDRASGNTIYF,TGTGCCACCAGCAGAGGAGACAGGGCGTCTGGAAACACCATATATTTT
TRBJ1-1,TRBV20-1,-,-,CSARDLGGSTEAFF,TGCAGTGCTAGAGATCTTGGGGGGTCCACTGAAGCTTTCTTT
TRBJ1-1,TRBV5-1,TRBD1,few,CASSSQGGRMNTEAFF,TGCGCCAGCAGCTCACAGGGGGGAAGGATGAACACTGAAGCTTTCTTT
TRBJ2-1,TRBV24-1,TRBD1,-,CATSDPRTGGSVNEQFF,TGTGCCACCAGTGATCCTAGGACAGGGGGCAGTGTCAATGAGCAGTTCTTC
TRBJ1-5,TRBV6-2/TRBV6-3,-,many,CASSYPRQLNQPQHF,TGTGCCAGCAGTTACCCGCGACAGCTCAATCAGCCCCAGCATTTT
TRBJ2-3,TRBV9,-,few,CASSVRDGNTDTQYF,TGTGCCAGCAGCGTTCGGGACGGAAACACAGATACGCAGTATTTT
TRBJ1-1,TRBV5-1,-,many,CASSLGQSFGALEAFF,TGCGCCAGCAGCTTGGGACAGTCCTTTGGGGCCCTTGAAGCTTTCTTT
TRBJ1-2,TRBV7-9,-,-,CASSLESGSLGYTF,TGTGCCAGCAGCTTAGAATCGGGTTCCCTGGGCTACACCTTC
TRBJ2-3,TRBV7-2,TRBD2,many,CASSRGGGPNTQYF,TGTGCCAGCAGCCGGGGGGGCGGACCAAATACGCAGTATTTT
TRBJ1-1,TRBV5-1,TRBD1,-,CASSPLGTGINTEAFF,TGCGCCAGCAGCCCCTTAGGGACAGGAATAAACACTGAAGCTTTCTTT
TRBJ1-4,TRBV18,-,few,CASSPPTNEKLFF,TGTGCCAGCTCACCACCAACTAATGAAAAACTGTTTTTT
TRBJ1-2,TRBV3-1,-,few,CASSQERGNYGYTF,TGTGCCAGCAGCCAAGAGAGGGGAAACTATGGCTACACCTTC
TRBJ2-2,TRBV9,-,few,CASSASGTWNTGELFF,TGTGCCAGCAGCGCCTCGGGGACCTGGAACACCGGGGAGCTGTTTTTT
TRBJ2-3,TRBV7-8,-,many,CASSLFGTDTQYF,TGTGCCAGCAGCTTATTTGGCACAGATACGCAGTATTTT
TRBJ1-6,TRBV12-3/TRBV12-4,-,-,CASSLRETLHF,TGTGCCAGCAGCCTCAGGGAAACCCTCCACTTT
TRBJ2-5,TRBV7-8,-,many,CASSRGWGAGQETQYF,TGTGCCAGCAGCCGCGGATGGGGGGCGGGACAAGAGACCCAGTACTTC
TRBJ2-5,TRBV2,-,few,CASNSGETQYF,TGTGCCAGCAACAGCGGGGAGACCCAGTACTTC
TRBJ1-4,TRBV25-1,-,few,CASNGAGTEKLFF,TGTGCCAGCAATGGGGCAGGGACTGAAAAACTGTTTTTT
TRBJ1-2,TRBV20-1,-,few,CSARGGGYTF,TGCAGTGCTAGGGGTGGGGGCTACACCTTC
TRBJ2-5,TRBV5-1,-,many,CASSLGNVQETQYF,TGCGCCAGCAGCTTGGGGAACGTACAAGAGACCCAGTACTTC
TRBJ1-2,TRBV7-2,TRBD1,few,CASSFHGRTGVGYTF,TGTGCCAGCAGCTTTCATGGAAGGACAGGGGTCGGCTACACCTTC
TRBJ1-2,TRBV24-1,TRBD1,-,CATSETGYGYTF,TGTGCCACCAGTGAGACAGGGTATGGCTACACCTTC
TRBJ2-1,TRBV11-2,TRBD2,few,CASRPQRSSGGPLYEQFF,TGTGCCAGCAGGCCACAAAGGAGTTCGGGGGGGCCTCTCTATGAGCAGTTCTTC
TRBJ1-1,TRBV7-2,-,-,CASSLGGLGNTEAFF,TGTGCCAGCAGCTTAGGGGGACTTGGGAACACTGAAGCTTTCTTT
TRBJ1-5,TRBV29-1,-,few,CSVGGGVAQPQHF,TGCAGCGTTGGGGGGGGGGTGGCTCAGCCCCAGCATTTT
TRBJ2-1,TRBV20-1,TRBD1,-,CSARSWDREYEQFF,TGCAGTGCTAGATCCTGGGACAGGGAGTATGAGCAGTTCTTC
TRBJ2-1,TRBV12-3/TRBV12-4,-,-,CASSFQRGDGQFF,TGTGCCAGCAGCTTCCAAAGGGGGGACGGGCAGTTCTTC
TRBJ1-2,TRBV6-5,-,few,CASSYSKGNYGYTF,TGTGCCAGCAGTTACTCGAAGGGTAACTATGGCTACACCTTC
TRBJ2-2,TRBV11-2,-,-,CASRPTWSGELFF,TGTGCCAGCAGACCTACTTGGTCCGGGGAGCTGTTTTTT
TRBJ2-5,TRBV24-1,TRBD1,few,CATSDPRGGGETQYF,TGTGCCACCAGTGACCCCCGAGGGGGCGGAGAGACCCAGTACTTC
TRBJ1-5,TRBV7-2,-,many,CASSLVGQPQHF,TGTGCCAGCAGCTTAGTTGGTCAGCCCCAGCATTTT
TRBJ2-3,TRBV12-3/TRBV12-4,-,many,CASSLRSSTDTQYF,TGTGCCAGCAGTTTAAGGTCCAGCACAGATACGCAGTATTTT
TRBJ1-2,TRBV12-3/TRBV12-4,TRBD1,few,CASSSQGAPNYGYTF,TGTGCCAGCAGTTCACAGGGGGCCCCTAACTATGGCTACACCTTC
TRBJ2-3,TRBV18,TRBD2,few,CASSRSGLGDTQYF,TGTGCCAGCTCCCGTAGCGGGCTCGGAGATACGCAGTATTTT
TRBJ1-2,TRBV29-1,-,-,CSTEVERANYGYTF,TGCAGCACCGAGGTTGAGCGGGCGAACTATGGCTACACCTTC
TRBJ2-1,TRBV12-5,TRBD2,few,CASGSSGGYNEQFF,TGTGCTAGTGGGTCTAGCGGGGGCTACAATGAGCAGTTCTTC
TRBJ2-1,TRBV5-8,-,few,CASSLPGGDYNEQFF,TGTGCCAGCAGCTTGCCCGGGGGCGACTACAATGAGCAGTTCTTC
TRBJ2-1,TRBV4-3,-,-,CASSRSGGTYSEQFF,TGCGCCAGCAGCCGGTCAGGGGGGACTTATTCGGAGCAGTTCTTC
TRBJ1-2,TRBV4-1,-,-,CASSPGRGPLINYGYTF,TGCGCCAGCAGTCCAGGGCGAGGTCCTCTGATTAACTATGGCTACACCTTC
TRBJ2-2,TRBV12-3/TRBV12-4,-,few,CASSGGTVNTGELFF,TGTGCCAGCAGTGGGGGGACGGTGAACACCGGGGAGCTGTTTTTT
TRBJ1-5,TRBV2,-,many,CASSDGAQPQHF,TGTGCCAGCAGTGATGGGGCCCAGCCCCAGCATTTT